The entry below describes one TCR beta chain. What it binds is not known. The CDR3 is made up of 17 amino acids. With 4 bases clipped from V and 7 bases from J, the junction kept 15 bases outside the gene matches. This entry belongs to a study of T cell responses to AZD1222 COVID-19 vaccine. Overall study: Pooled together were second doses at about 4 or about 12 weeks. Study-level findings and limits: Seropositive status at baseline applied to only a handful of AZD1222 recipients. Spike-specific TCR breadth rose after two AZD1222 doses, and depth rose as well.

Profiled with immunoSEQ multiplex PCR; TCRdb holds only in-frame clones, not every one. The data show about 120,000 clones, approximately 90% seen once. The rearrangement links TRBV23-1 to TRBJ2-2; TRBD1 agrees at 7 bases. TRBV23-1 is identified as an open reading frame with a role that is uncertain. The origin of this receptor is an adult in good health. The sequences come from peripheral blood, collected on day 0 of AZD1222 vaccination. The CDR3, as DNA: TGCGCCAGCAGTCCCCCCGACACAGGGGTGATCGGCGGGGAGCTGTTTTTT. Translating gives CASSPPDTGVIGGELFF.